This TCR beta chain was recovered during a study of Ad26.COV2.S vaccination and SARS-CoV-2 variants. Repertoires were generated with immunoSEQ multiplex PCR, while TCRdb's copy carries only in-frame clones and drops some. The profile covers over 400,000 clones, with roughly 89% appearing a single time and about 2.5% taken by the ten largest. Treatment described: 15 to 20 received Ad26.COV2.S at low or high dose, single or two shots; about 5 received placebo; per-sample allocation not given. Material that was analyzed had been drawn on day 63 after the first vaccine or placebo injection. The vaccine delivered Wuhan-strain SARS-CoV-2 spike through an Ad26 vector. The sample here was peripheral blood, taken in a trial of Ad26.COV2.S vaccine versus placebo. The sequence was obtained from a person aged 18-65 years who received the Ad26.COV2.S COVID-19 vaccine or a placebo.

CDR3 sequence reads: CASSLSRDSYEQYF. The CDR3 DNA reads TGTGCCAGCAGCTTGTCCCGGGACTCCTACGAGCAGTACTTC. The chain links TRBV5-5 to TRBJ2-7; D might be TRBD2 (5 bases). Trimming shortened V by 1 base and J by 0 bases, and 8 bases separated the two germline ends. CDR1 and CDR2 from the germline V gene are SGHKS and YYEKEE (reference sequence). The CDR3 length is 14 residues.